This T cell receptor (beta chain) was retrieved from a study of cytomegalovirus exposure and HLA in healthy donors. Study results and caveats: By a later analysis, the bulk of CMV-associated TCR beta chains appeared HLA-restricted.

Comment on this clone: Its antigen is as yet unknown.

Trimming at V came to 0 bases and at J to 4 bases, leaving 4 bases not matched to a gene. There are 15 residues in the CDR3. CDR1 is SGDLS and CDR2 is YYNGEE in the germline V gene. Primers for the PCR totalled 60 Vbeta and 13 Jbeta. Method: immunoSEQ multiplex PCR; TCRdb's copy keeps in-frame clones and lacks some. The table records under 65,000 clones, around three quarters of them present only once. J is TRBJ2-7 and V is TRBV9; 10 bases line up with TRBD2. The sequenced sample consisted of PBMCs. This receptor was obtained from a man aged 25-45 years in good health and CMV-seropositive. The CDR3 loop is CASSVAASGGYEQYF. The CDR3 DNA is TGTGCCAGCAGCGTAGCGGCTAGCGGGGGTTACGAGCAGTACTTC.